The clone carrying this T cell receptor beta chain was picked up many times. No antigen is known for it. The CDR3 loop spans 13 amino acids. V lost 5 bases to trimming and J lost 4 bases; unmatched junction nucleotides: 2. Germline CDR1 is MDHEN and CDR2 is SYDVKM. This specimen comes from a study of CD8 T cells in ankylosing spondylitis. Study-level points and caveats: A subset of motif variants has previously been described in the synovial fluid and blood of reactive arthritis. What seemed typical of ankylosing spondylitis blood was a TCR beta motif built from eight highly homologous variants.

Libraries of TCR beta came from quantitative 5'-RACE with molecular barcodes. MiXCR, run by TCRdb on the 5' RACE reads, gives a single entry per CDR3 protein. The sample yields about 510,000 distinct CDR3 sequences, under 5.5% seen once. Sequencing used blood, either unsorted or a sorted T cell fraction (not recorded which). This TCR was recovered from a male donor with ankylosing spondylitis. The chain couples TRBV28 to TRBJ2-1; 7 nucleotides line up with TRBD1. CDR3 protein: CASSGDSYNEQFF. For the CDR3, the DNA is TGTGCCAGCAGTGGGGACAGTTACAATGAGCAGTTCTTC.